The 16 T cell receptor beta chains presented below share a single source sample, sequenced in a study of Tregs in tolerant kidney transplant recipients. Method: immunoSEQ multiplex PCR; TCRdb's copy keeps in-frame clones and lacks some. The repertoire shows over 45,000 clones; the top ten hold around 0.8%. The specimen comprised CD4+ T cells from blood, sampled before the transplant. All receptors derive from a human donor who received a combined kidney and bone marrow transplant.

On this clone: From the germline J gene comes the end of the CDR3, since the read stops 3 residues before it. The rearrangement uses TRBV7-3 and TRBJ2-1, with D tentatively TRBD1 (6 bases). This CDR3 region has 16 residues. With 4 bases removed from V and 2 bases from J, the gap between germline ends came to 15 bases. Germline CDR1 is SGHTA and CDR2 is FQGTGA. CDR3 bases read: TGTGCCAGCAGCTCCGGGACACAGGTTCCCTACAATGAG. Its translation: CASSSGTQVPYNE. The full-length CDR3 reads as CASSSGTQVPYNEQFF. The full variable domain, its missing parts supplied by reference TRBV7-3 and TRBJ2-1, is GAGVSQTPSNKVTEKGKYVELRCDPISGHTALYWYRQSLGQGPEFLIYFQGTGAADDSGLPNDRFFAVRPEGSVSTLKIQRTERGDSAVYLCASSSGTQVPYNEQFFGPGTRLTVL.

For this clone: With the read ending 3 residues before the CDR3 end, the germline J gene is used to fill in that end. This sequence joins TRBV5-1 and TRBJ2-7, with D hard to call. The V end lost 6 bases, the J end lost 2 bases, and 15 bases lay between the germline ends. CDR1 is SGHRS and CDR2 is YFSETQ in the germline V gene. This CDR3 is 14 amino acids long. Incomplete CDR3 DNA: TGCGCCAGCAAGGCGGAACCGCTAACCTACGAG. Its protein is CASKAEPLTYE. The entire CDR3 protein is CASKAEPLTYEQYF.

The CDR3 bases that were read are TGTGCCATCAGGGACAGCATGAACACTGAA. Residues: CAIRDSMNTE. The full CDR3 is CAIRDSMNTEAFF. The V gene is TRBV10-3, the J gene TRBJ1-1, with D maybe TRBD1 (6 bases). The read stops 3 residues short of the end of the CDR3; the missing end is completed from the germline J gene. CDR1 and CDR2 (germline): ENHRY, SYGVKD. This CDR3 is 13 amino acids long. Trimming pared 6 bases from V and 0 bases from J, leaving 8 bases between.

About this clone itself: The missing CDR3 end, 3 residues past where the read stops, is filled in from the germline J gene. This chain uses TRBV29-1 with TRBJ2-3, with 12 bases matching TRBD2. Germline V CDR1 and CDR2: SQVTM, ANQGSEA. V shed 6 bases and J 2 bases; nucleotides not matched to a gene: 6. CDR3 size: 15 residues. The sequenced part of the CDR3 DNA is TGCAGCGTGGGACTAGCGGGTATCCTCACAGATACG. Protein sequence: CSVGLAGILTDT. The complete CDR3 protein is CSVGLAGILTDTQYF.

The covered CDR3 bases are TGTGCCAGCAGTGGGACAGGGGGTGGCTACGAG. This translates into CASSGTGGGYE. The entire CDR3 is CASSGTGGGYEQYF. The chain uses TRBV6-1 and TRBJ2-7; 10 positions match TRBD1. The CDR3 goes on 3 residues after the read ends, and that part is filled in from the germline J gene. This CDR3 region has 14 residues. V gave up 4 bases and J gave up 3 bases; unmatched junction bases: 3. CDR1 is MNHNS, CDR2 SASEGT, per germline.

As regards this clone: Read data end 3 residues before the CDR3 end; the end is taken from the germline J gene. This chain links TRBV19 with TRBJ1-5; tentative D call: TRBD1 (5 bases). Germline-derived CDR1 and CDR2 are LNHDA and SQIVND (reference sequence). CDR3 length: 14 residues. The CDR3 DNA, read in part, is TGTGCCAGTAGTATGAAAGGGGCCCACGAACCC. Encoded protein: CASSMKGAHEP. The whole CDR3 sequence reads CASSMKGAHEPQHF.

Comments on this clone: The read ends 3 residues early relative to the CDR3; the germline J gene fills the gap. The V gene is TRBV2, the J gene TRBJ1-4; TRBD1 agrees at 8 bases. CDR3 length: 13 residues. Trimming cost V 6 bases and J 8 bases; bases outside gene matches: 5. Germline V gives CDR1 SNHLY, CDR2 FYNNEI. Partial CDR3 DNA: TGTGCCAGCAGCGTCAGGGGGCCGGAAAAA. Residues: CASSVRGPEK. The full CDR3 sequence reads CASSVRGPEKLFF.

Concerning this clone: The read comes to an end 3 residues before the CDR3 does, leaving the germline J gene to fill in the end. This chain links TRBV29-1 with TRBJ1-2; D unclear. Germline V gene sequence: CDR1 SQVTM, CDR2 ANQGSEA. This CDR3 is 11 amino acids long. This chain's CDR3 is CSVGAEWGYTF. Partial CDR3 DNA: TGCAGCGTTGGCGCCGAGTGGGGC.

Worth noting for this clone: The read ends 3 residues before the CDR3 terminus; that terminus is restored from the germline J gene. The chain is built from TRBV20-1 and TRBJ2-7, with D perhaps TRBD2 (7 bases). The germline CDR1 and CDR2 sequences are DFQATT and SNEGSKA (reference sequence). The CDR3 extends over 15 amino acids. The germline V and J ends were trimmed by 6 bases and 4 bases, with 22 bases remaining between them. CDR3 DNA (partial): TGCAGTGCACCCACCGAGGGGGAGGGAAGGTACGAG. Amino acids: CSAPTEGEGRYE. The full CDR3 reads CSAPTEGEGRYEQYF.

For this clone: The read ends 3 residues early relative to the CDR3; the germline J gene fills the gap. This chain uses TRBV5-5 with TRBJ2-7; tentatively, D is TRBD2 (6 bases). Per the germline V gene, CDR1 is SGHKS and CDR2 is YYEKEE (reference sequence). Between the trimmed V and J ends, which lost 4 bases and 0 bases, there was a span of 11 bases. The CDR3 is made up of 14 amino acids. Partial CDR3 DNA: TGTGCCAGCAGCCACGGCGGGGTCTCCTACGAG. The encoded protein is CASSHGGVSYE. The CDR3, in full, reads CASSHGGVSYEQYF.

A note on this clone: The DNA ends 3 residues before the CDR3 does, and the rest of the CDR3 is filled in from the germline J gene. This chain connects TRBV2 to TRBJ2-4, with D possibly TRBD2 on 5 matching bases. CDR3 size: 12 residues. V lost 1 base and J 7 bases, leaving 5 bases between the germline ends. Germline CDR1 reads SNHLY; CDR2 reads FYNNEI. The CDR3 sequence: CASSEGGNIQYF. The covered CDR3 bases are TGTGCCAGCAGTGAAGGAGGGAACATT.

Remarks on this clone: The CDR3 end lies 3 residues beyond the end of the read and is filled in from the germline J gene. The same CDR3 is also encoded by other DNA sequences in this sample. The gene calls are TRBV20-1 and TRBJ2-3; 9 nucleotides align to TRBD2. The CDR3 is 14 residues long. Germline lookup yields CDR1 DFQATT and CDR2 SNEGSKA (reference sequence). V dropped 1 base and J dropped 3; count of bases not matched to a gene: 2. CDR3 sequence reads: CSARGTSGTDTQYF. The covered CDR3 bases are TGCAGTGCTAGAGGCACTAGCGGGACAGATACG.

Remarks on this clone: The CDR3 goes on 3 residues after the read ends, and that part is filled in from the germline J gene. The rearrangement joins TRBV20-1 to TRBJ1-1, with 8 bases identical to TRBD1. Per the germline V gene, CDR1 is DFQATT and CDR2 is SNEGSKA (reference sequence). This CDR3 comprises 15 residues. After removal of 3 bases from V and 1 base from J, the junction contained 7 bases not matched to a gene. The CDR3 bases that were read are TGCAGTGCTAGGGGGACAGGCAGGGGGAACACTGAA. The encoded protein is CSARGTGRGNTE. The full CDR3 reads CSARGTGRGNTEAFF.

As concerns this clone: The read halts 3 residues ahead of the CDR3 end, with the missing end drawn from the germline J gene. The chain links TRBV30 to TRBJ1-3; D remains ambiguous. CDR1 is GTSNPN, CDR2 SVGIG, per germline (reference sequence). The CDR3 length is 14 residues. V gave up 3 bases and J gave up 2 bases, with 11 bases separating them. The sequenced CDR3 bases are TGTGCCTGGAGCCCGACAAGGCCTGGAAACACC. The encoded protein is CAWSPTRPGNT. The whole CDR3 region reads CAWSPTRPGNTIYF. The full variable domain, with the rest looked up from reference TRBV30 and TRBJ1-3, is SQTIHQWPATLVQPVGSPLSLECTVEGTSNPNLYWYRQAAGRGLQLLFYSVGIGQISSEVPQNLSASRPQDRQFILSSKKLLLSDSGFYLCAWSPTRPGNTIYFGEGSWLTVV.

As regards this clone: The read finishes 3 residues shy of the CDR3 end, and the germline J gene is used to complete it. V and J are TRBV5-6 and TRBJ2-1; D might be TRBD2 (5 bases). The ends were cut back, 1 base at V and 7 bases at J, with 9 bases in the middle. This CDR3 comprises 13 residues. Germline V gives CDR1 SGHDT, CDR2 YYEEEE. Here the CDR3 reads CASSLPTGNEQFF. The sequenced part of the CDR3 DNA is TGTGCCAGCAGCTTGCCTACGGGGAATGAG.

As to this clone: The read is 3 residues too short to cover the CDR3 end, so that end is filled in from the germline J gene. The rearrangement joins TRBV20-1 to TRBJ2-3; D is perhaps TRBD1 (5 bases). V lost 3 bases to trimming and J lost 0 bases, with 13 bases between them. Germline loops: CDR1 DFQATT, CDR2 SNEGSKA (reference sequence). CDR3 size: 15 residues. CDR3 DNA, as far as it was read: TGCAGTGCTAGTGACAGAGACCCCAGCACAGATACG. This encodes CSASDRDPSTDT. The whole CDR3 protein is CSASDRDPSTDTQYF.